The 8 T cell receptor beta chains listed next were all sequenced from one sample in a study of T-cell reconstitution after alpha-beta-depleted transplantation in children. Overall study results and limits: Alpha-beta T cells about two months after transplant reportedly derived from several hundred expanded graft clones.

Molecular barcoding with unique molecular identifiers was used for the TCRbeta library. TCRdb ran MiXCR on the PCR reads and lists one entry per CDR3 protein. The top ten clones hold 20% to 30% of a sample with around 30,000 distinct CDR3 sequences, roughly 6.7% of them seen once. Their antigens remain unidentified. This specimen consisted of peripheral blood, obtained 60 days after TCRalphabeta/CD19-depleted stem cell transplant. These receptors were obtained from a child under two years old who had a stem cell transplant for acute myeloid leukemia, so the T cells may come from the graft donor.

This clonotype was seen a handful of times. The CDR3: CASSLGSGFSTQYF. The CDR3 bases are TGTGCCAGCAGCTTAGGAAGCGGGTTCTCGACCCAGTACTTC. The V call is TRBV7-9, the J call TRBJ2-5; a possible D gene is TRBD2 (6 bases). CDR1 is SEHNR and CDR2 is FQNEAQ in the germline V gene (reference sequence). V lost 1 base to trimming and J lost 7 bases, with 13 bases between them. CDR3 length: 14 residues. Filled out from reference TRBV7-9 and TRBJ2-5, the complete variable domain reads DTGVSQNPRHKITKRGQNVTFRCDPISEHNRLYWYRQTLGQGPEFLTYFQNEAQLEKSRLLSDRFSAERPKGSFSTLEIQRTEQGDSAMYLCASSLGSGFSTQYFGPGTRLLVL.

The chain uses TRBV6-1 and TRBJ2-1; D is perhaps TRBD1 or TRBD2 (5 bases each). There are 16 residues in the CDR3. The germline gives CDR1 MNHNS, CDR2 SASEGT. V shed 6 bases and J shed 2 bases, with 17 bases lying between them. The CDR3 DNA reads as TGTGCCAGCAGCGACAGCGGTCTAAGGACCTACAATGAGCAGTTCTTC. Translated: CASSDSGLRTYNEQFF.

This clonotype appeared many times. The chain employs TRBV16 and TRBJ2-1; D call uncertain. Germline V gene sequence: CDR1 KGHSY, CDR2 FQNENV. The CDR3 is 14 residues long. V gave up 4 bases and J gave up 8 bases, with 15 bases separating them. In DNA form, the CDR3 reads TGTGCCAGCAGCCGCATGCCTACGAGGCATGAGCAGTTCTTC. Translation: CASSRMPTRHEQFF.

This clonotype was counted ten times or more. The V and J genes are TRBV6-5 and TRBJ1-1; D call uncertain. Trimming took off 6 bases at V and 8 bases at J, with 16 bases between the two ends. Germline V lookup: CDR1 MNHEY, CDR2 SVGAGI. The CDR3 has 13 amino acids. CDR3 bases: TGTGCCAGCAGCTCTCCACTGGGAAGGGAAGCTTTCTTT. Translated, it gives CASSSPLGREAFF.

J is TRBJ2-5 and V is TRBV27; the match to TRBD2 covers 12 bases. Germline values: CDR1 MNHEY, CDR2 SMNVEV (reference sequence). The CDR3 spans 18 residues. Trimming took 8 bases from V and 5 from J; bases not matched to a gene: 18. The CDR3 DNA reads TGTGCCAGCCCCTTCGGGGGGCTGACTAGCGGGAGTAGGGAGACCCAGTACTTC. It specifies CASPFGGLTSGSRETQYF.

This clonotype occurred many times. This rearrangement joins TRBV6-6 to TRBJ2-2, with a weak D call TRBD1 (6 bases). Germline-derived CDR1 and CDR2 are MNHNY and SVGAGI (reference sequence). Deletions cut 7 bases from V and 7 bases from J, with 13 bases between. There are 13 residues in the CDR3. The CDR3 here is CASTNRENGELFF. The CDR3 coding sequence is TGTGCCAGCACCAACAGGGAGAACGGGGAGCTGTTTTTT.

In its sample, this clonotype was seen many times. This chain joins TRBV25-1 and TRBJ2-3, with 9 bases fitting TRBD1. V lost 3 bases, J lost 2 bases, and 9 bases stayed unmatched. The germline V gene has CDR1 MGHDK and CDR2 SYGVNS. This CDR3 has 17 amino acids. Written as DNA, the CDR3 is TGTGCCAGCAGTGATCTGGGGACAGGGCCCTTCACAGATACGCAGTATTTT. Protein sequence: CASSDLGTGPFTDTQYF.

This clonotype has a count of ten or more. CDR3 residues: CASSLTLYGYTF. DNA of the CDR3: TGTGCCAGCAGTTTAACACTCTATGGCTACACCTTC. The chain has TRBV28 and TRBJ1-2; D is undetermined. There are 12 residues in the CDR3. Germline CDR1 is MDHEN and CDR2 is SYDVKM. The germline V and J ends were trimmed by 2 bases and 4 bases, with 5 bases remaining between them.